The 18 T cell receptor beta chains reported below all come from one sample, sequenced in a study of cytomegalovirus exposure and HLA in healthy donors. The study ran its PCR with 60 Vbeta and 13 Jbeta primers. The protocol was immunoSEQ multiplex PCR, while the TCRdb copy is restricted to in-frame clones and leaves out a portion. The sample holds about 150,000 clones, about four fifths seen once. The sequenced sample was PBMCs. The receptors derive from a man younger than 40 in good health and CMV-seropositive.

CDR3: CASSVEIRADGYTF. The CDR3 DNA reads as TGTGCCAGCAGCGTAGAGATCAGGGCCGATGGCTACACCTTC. This chain uses TRBV9 with TRBJ1-2, with TRBD1 as a possible D gene (5 bases). CDR3 length equals 14 residues. In germline, CDR1 is SGDLS, CDR2 YYNGEE. The V and J ends lost 0 bases and 6 bases respectively, with 12 bases between them.

The chain is built from TRBV4-1 and TRBJ2-4; the D is unclear. Trimming took 2 bases from V and 3 from J, leaving 8 bases between them. This CDR3 is 14 amino acids long. Per germline, CDR1 MGHRA and CDR2 YSYEKL. CDR3 loop: CASSQTIRKNIQYF. Here the CDR3 DNA reads TGCGCCAGCAGCCAAACAATCCGCAAAAACATTCAGTACTTC.

This rearrangement joins TRBV27 to TRBJ2-3; 7 bases align to TRBD1. The CDR3 runs to 15 residues. Germline V gene data show CDR1 as MNHEY and CDR2 as SMNVEV (reference sequence). V lost 5 bases and J lost 4; bases outside the gene matches: 9. CDR3 bases: TGTGCCAGCAGTGCAGCCCTGACAGGGCCAGATACGCAGTATTTT. Residues: CASSAALTGPDTQYF.

This clone was seen a few times. V is TRBV7-7 and J is TRBJ2-2, with TRBD2 matching 9 bases. Trimming cost V 1 base and J 0 bases; bases outside gene matches: 0. Germline lookup yields CDR1 SSHAT and CDR2 FNYEAQ (reference sequence). The CDR3 is 16 residues long. In DNA form, the CDR3 reads TGTGCCAGCAGCTTAGTAGCGGGGGCGAACACCGGGGAGCTGTTTTTT. Translated, it gives CASSLVAGANTGELFF.

V usage is TRBV5-5 and J usage is TRBJ1-2, with 12 bases identical to TRBD1. This CDR3 region has 16 residues. The V segment lost 0 bases and the J segment 8 bases; nucleotides outside the gene matches: 8. Germline CDR1 and CDR2: SGHKS and YYEKEE (reference sequence). This CDR3 is CASSLDEGQGARGYTF. The CDR3 coding sequence is TGTGCCAGCAGCTTGGATGAGGGACAGGGGGCGCGGGGCTACACCTTC. The complete variable domain, with remaining parts taken from reference TRBV5-5 and TRBJ1-2, reads DAGVTQSPTHLIKTRGQQVTLRCSPISGHKSVSWYQQVLGQGPQFIFQYYEKEERGRGNFPDRFSARQFPNYSSELNVNALLLGDSALYLCASSLDEGQGARGYTFGSGTRLTVV.

The CDR3, as DNA: TGTGCCATCAGTGAGTCCGGGGGGAATGAGCAGTTCTTC. Amino acids: CAISESGGNEQFF. V is TRBV10-3 and J is TRBJ2-1; 7 bases match TRBD2. V was pared by 0 bases and J by 7 bases, with 0 bases of the junction left unmatched. Germline loops: CDR1 ENHRY, CDR2 SYGVKD. The CDR3 runs to 13 residues.

The chain couples TRBV5-5 to TRBJ1-2, with D perhaps TRBD1 (5 bases). The CDR3 length is 14 residues. The V gene lost 4 bases and the J gene lost 7 bases, with 17 bases spanning the gap. Germline V gene lookup returns CDR1 SGHKS and CDR2 YYEKEE (reference sequence). CDR3 in DNA: TGTGCCAGCAGCGCAGATCCAGTCGGGGGTGGCTACACCTTC. Residues: CASSADPVGGGYTF. The entire variable domain, with the rest obtained from reference TRBV5-5 and TRBJ1-2, is as follows: DAGVTQSPTHLIKTRGQQVTLRCSPISGHKSVSWYQQVLGQGPQFIFQYYEKEERGRGNFPDRFSARQFPNYSSELNVNALLLGDSALYLCASSADPVGGGYTFGSGTRLTVV.

The chain carries TRBV5-1 and TRBJ2-3, with D possibly TRBD1 on 6 matching bases. V gave up 4 bases and J gave up 1 base, with 10 bases separating them. CDR1 and CDR2 (germline): SGHRS, YFSETQ. This CDR3 region has 14 residues. This chain's CDR3 is CASSREGGTDTQYF. The CDR3 DNA is TGCGCCAGCAGCAGAGAGGGGGGCACAGATACGCAGTATTTT.

The chain couples TRBV7-2 to TRBJ2-7; 10 nucleotides agree with TRBD2. Unmatched junction bases numbered 4, after V lost 3 bases and J lost 2 bases. Germline V CDR1 and CDR2: SGHTA, FQGNSA. CDR3 size: 15 residues. The CDR3 loop is CASSFRTSGTYEQYF. The CDR3 bases are TGTGCCAGCAGCTTCAGGACTAGCGGTACCTACGAGCAGTACTTC.

The chain joins TRBV5-5 to TRBJ2-7; D may be TRBD1 (6 bases). The germline CDR1 and CDR2 sequences are SGHKS and YYEKEE (reference sequence). V lost 4 bases, J lost 4 bases, and 18 bases lay in between. The CDR3 is 15 residues long. CDR3 amino acids: CASSIFRGTDYEQYF. In nucleotides, the CDR3 is TGTGCCAGCAGCATCTTCAGGGGTACCGATTACGAGCAGTACTTC.

Regarding this clone: One end of the junction is discordant with germline, which a read error may explain. The chain links TRBV28 to TRBJ2-5; 8 bases map to TRBD2. Germline CDR1 MDHEN, CDR2 SYDVKM. There are 16 residues in the CDR3. CDR3 DNA sequence: TGTGCCAGCAGTCTAACTAGCGGACCTTCACAAGAGACTCAGTACTTC. It encodes CASSLTSGPSQETQYF.

As concerns this clone: Other DNA sequences within the sample encode an identical CDR3. The genes are TRBV30 and TRBJ1-1; possibly TRBD1 for D (6 bases). In germline, CDR1 is GTSNPN, CDR2 SVGIG (reference sequence). The V gene lost 1 base and the J gene lost 7 bases, with 10 bases spanning the gap. The CDR3 consists of 12 residues. CDR3 in DNA: TGTGCCTGGAGTGACAGGGACGTTGAAGCTTTCTTT. Its protein product is CAWSDRDVEAFF.

The rearrangement uses TRBV6-5 and TRBJ2-2, with unresolved D. The ends were cut back, 2 bases at V and 5 bases at J, with 9 bases in the middle. This CDR3 has 14 amino acids. Germline lookup yields CDR1 MNHEY and CDR2 SVGAGI. The CDR3 sequence: CASSYDDFTGELFF. The CDR3 DNA follows: TGTGCCAGCAGTTACGACGACTTTACCGGGGAGCTGTTTTTT.

The rearrangement links TRBV12-2 to TRBJ1-5; whether TRBD1, the table's D call, matches the DNA was not checked. TRBV12-2 is shown as a pseudogene. The CDR3 contains 14 residues. This CDR3 reads CASRFRGGNQPQHF. The CDR3 DNA sequence: TGTGCAAGTCGCTTCCGAGGGGGAAACCAGCCCCAGCATTTT.

On this clone itself: An end of the junction differs from the germline gene, which may be a read error. J is TRBJ2-1 and V is TRBV6-1; D gene uncertain. This CDR3 is 13 amino acids long. Germline CDR1 is MNHNS and CDR2 is SASEGT. The CDR3 region has the DNA TGTGCCAGCAGTGAAAACGACGAAAATGAGCGGTTCTTC. Translation: CASSENDENERFF.

The chain carries TRBV28 and TRBJ1-2; TRBD1 aligns across 9 bases. Trimming cost V 7 bases and J 3 bases; bases outside gene matches: 9. The CDR3 consists of 15 residues. Germline V gene sequence: CDR1 MDHEN, CDR2 SYDVKM. The CDR3 spells CASNGQGPRHYGYTF. CDR3 nucleotides: TGTGCCAGCAACGGACAGGGGCCCCGACACTATGGCTACACCTTC.

This chain uses TRBV18 with TRBJ2-2; no clear D gene. Germline CDR1 reads KGHSH; CDR2 reads LQKENI. The CDR3 covers 12 residues. The V end was cut by 2 bases, the J end by 6 bases, with 4 bases between. DNA for the CDR3: TGTGCCAGCTCACCATCAGCCGGGGAGCTGTTTTTT. As protein: CASSPSAGELFF.

The chain employs TRBV6-5 and TRBJ2-7; the D gene is possibly TRBD1 (5 bases). This CDR3 contains 11 residues. Germline V gene data show CDR1 as MNHEY and CDR2 as SVGAGI. Trimming removed 6 bases from V and 2 bases from J, with 5 bases in between. The CDR3 region is CASRTAYEQYF. CDR3 coding DNA: TGTGCCAGCAGGACAGCCTACGAGCAGTACTTC.